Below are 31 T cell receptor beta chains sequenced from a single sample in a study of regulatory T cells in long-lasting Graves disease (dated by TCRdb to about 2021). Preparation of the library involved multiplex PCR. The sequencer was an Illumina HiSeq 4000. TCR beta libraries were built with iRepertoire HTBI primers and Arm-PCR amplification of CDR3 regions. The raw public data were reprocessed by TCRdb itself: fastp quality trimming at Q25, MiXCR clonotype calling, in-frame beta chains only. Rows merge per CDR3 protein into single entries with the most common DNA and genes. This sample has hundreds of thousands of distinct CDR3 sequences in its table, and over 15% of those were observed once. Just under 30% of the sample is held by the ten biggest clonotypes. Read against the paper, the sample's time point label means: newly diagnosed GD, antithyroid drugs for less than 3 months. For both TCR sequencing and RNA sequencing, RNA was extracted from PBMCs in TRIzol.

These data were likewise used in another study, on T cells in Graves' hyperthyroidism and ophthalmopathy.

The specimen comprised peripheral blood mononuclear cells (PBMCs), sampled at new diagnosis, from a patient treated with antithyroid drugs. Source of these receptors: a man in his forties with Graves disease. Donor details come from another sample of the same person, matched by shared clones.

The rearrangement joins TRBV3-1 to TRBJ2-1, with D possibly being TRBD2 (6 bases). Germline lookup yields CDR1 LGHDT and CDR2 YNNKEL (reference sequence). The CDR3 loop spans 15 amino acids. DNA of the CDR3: TGTGCAGCCTTGGGGTGGGCGGGGCCATACAATGAGCAGTTCTTC. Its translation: CAALGWAGPYNEQFF.

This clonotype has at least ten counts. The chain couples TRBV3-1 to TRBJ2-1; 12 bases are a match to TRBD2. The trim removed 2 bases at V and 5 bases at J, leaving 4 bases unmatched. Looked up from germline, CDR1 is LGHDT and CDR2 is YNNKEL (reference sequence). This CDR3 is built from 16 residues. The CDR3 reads CASSQPGLAGNNEQFF. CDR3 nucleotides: TGTGCCAGCAGCCAACCTGGACTAGCGGGGAACAATGAGCAGTTCTTC.

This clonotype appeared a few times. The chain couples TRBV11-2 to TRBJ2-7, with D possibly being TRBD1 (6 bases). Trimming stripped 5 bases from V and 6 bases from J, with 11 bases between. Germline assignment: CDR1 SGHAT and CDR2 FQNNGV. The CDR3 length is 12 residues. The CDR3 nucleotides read TGTGCCAGCAGCCAGGGGATGGGCGAGCAGTACTTC. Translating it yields CASSQGMGEQYF.

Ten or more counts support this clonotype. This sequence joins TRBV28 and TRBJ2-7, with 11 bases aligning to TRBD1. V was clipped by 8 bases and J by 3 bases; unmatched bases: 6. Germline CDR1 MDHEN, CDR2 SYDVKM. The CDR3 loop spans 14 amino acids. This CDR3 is CASRRGQGGYEQYF. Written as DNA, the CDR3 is TGTGCCAGCCGTCGGGGACAGGGGGGCTACGAGCAGTACTTC.

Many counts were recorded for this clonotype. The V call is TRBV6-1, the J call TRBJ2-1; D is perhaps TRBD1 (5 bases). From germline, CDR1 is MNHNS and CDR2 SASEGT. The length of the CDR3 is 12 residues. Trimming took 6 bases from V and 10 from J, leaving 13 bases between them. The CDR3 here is CASSRTPEEQFF. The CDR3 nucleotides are TGTGCCAGCAGCAGGACACCAGAGGAGCAGTTCTTC.

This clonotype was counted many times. The CDR3 region is CASSLSLGQGKIYNEQFF. For the CDR3, the DNA is TGCGCCAGCAGCTTGAGTCTGGGACAGGGAAAAATCTACAATGAGCAGTTCTTC. The J gene is TRBJ2-1, the V gene TRBV5-1; 9 bases match TRBD1. CDR1 and CDR2 from the germline V gene are SGHRS and YFSETQ. J lost 3 bases, V lost 1 base, and 11 bases had no gene match. The CDR3 is made up of 18 amino acids.

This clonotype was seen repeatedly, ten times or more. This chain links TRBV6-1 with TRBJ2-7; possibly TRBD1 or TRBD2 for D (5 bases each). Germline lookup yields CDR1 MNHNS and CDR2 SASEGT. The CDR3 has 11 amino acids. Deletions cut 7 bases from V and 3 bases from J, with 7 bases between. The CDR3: CASIGGYEQYF. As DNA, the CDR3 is TGTGCCAGCATTGGGGGCTACGAGCAGTACTTC.

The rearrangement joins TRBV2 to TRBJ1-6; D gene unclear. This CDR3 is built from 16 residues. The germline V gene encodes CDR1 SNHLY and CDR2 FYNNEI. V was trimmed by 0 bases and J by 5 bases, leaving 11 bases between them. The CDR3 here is CASSEASGSNNSPLHF. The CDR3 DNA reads TGTGCCAGCAGTGAAGCGTCCGGGTCCAATAATTCACCCCTCCACTTT.

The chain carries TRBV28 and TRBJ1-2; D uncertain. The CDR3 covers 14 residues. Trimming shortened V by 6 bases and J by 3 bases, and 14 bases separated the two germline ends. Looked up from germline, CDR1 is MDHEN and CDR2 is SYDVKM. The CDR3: CASRKGPGDYGYTF. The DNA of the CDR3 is TGTGCCAGCAGGAAGGGCCCAGGCGACTATGGCTACACCTTC.

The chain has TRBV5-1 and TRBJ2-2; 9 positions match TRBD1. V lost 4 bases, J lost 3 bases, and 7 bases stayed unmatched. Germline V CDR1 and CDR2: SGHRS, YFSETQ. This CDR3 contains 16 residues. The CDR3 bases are TGCGCCAGCAGCGCCTCAGGACAGGGGTACACCGGGGAGCTGTTTTTT. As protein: CASSASGQGYTGELFF. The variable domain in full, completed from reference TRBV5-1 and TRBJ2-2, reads KAGVTQTPRYLIKTRGQQVTLSCSPISGHRSVSWYQQTPGQGLQFLFEYFSETQRNKGNFPGRFSGRQFSNSRSEMNVSTLELGDSALYLCASSASGQGYTGELFFGEGSRLTVL.

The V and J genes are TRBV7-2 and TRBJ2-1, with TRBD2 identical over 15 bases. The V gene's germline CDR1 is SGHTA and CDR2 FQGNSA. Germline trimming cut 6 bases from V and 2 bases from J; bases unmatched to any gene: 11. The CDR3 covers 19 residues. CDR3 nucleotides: TGTGCCAGCAGTTTCCCGGGACTAGCGGGAGGCTCTACCTACAATGAGCAGTTCTTC. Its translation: CASSFPGLAGGSTYNEQFF.

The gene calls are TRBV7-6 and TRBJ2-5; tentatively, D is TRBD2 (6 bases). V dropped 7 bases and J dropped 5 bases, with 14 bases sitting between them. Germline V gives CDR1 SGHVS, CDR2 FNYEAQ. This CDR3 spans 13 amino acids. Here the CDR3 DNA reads TGTGCCAGCACCCCAATACGGGGGGAGACCCAGTACTTC. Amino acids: CASTPIRGETQYF.

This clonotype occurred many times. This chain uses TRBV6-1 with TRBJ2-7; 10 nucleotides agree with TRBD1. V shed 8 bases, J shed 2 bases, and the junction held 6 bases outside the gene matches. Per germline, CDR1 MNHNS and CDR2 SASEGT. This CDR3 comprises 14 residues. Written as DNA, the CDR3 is TGTGCCAGCGGACACGGACAGGGGGCCTACGAGCAGTACTTC. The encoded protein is CASGHGQGAYEQYF.

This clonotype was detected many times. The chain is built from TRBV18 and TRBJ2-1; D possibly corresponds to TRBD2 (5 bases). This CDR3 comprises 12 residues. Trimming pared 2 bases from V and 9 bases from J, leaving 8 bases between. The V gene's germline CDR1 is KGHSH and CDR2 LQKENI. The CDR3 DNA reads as TGTGCCAGCTCACCATCCGGGATTGAGCAGTTCTTC. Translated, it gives CASSPSGIEQFF.

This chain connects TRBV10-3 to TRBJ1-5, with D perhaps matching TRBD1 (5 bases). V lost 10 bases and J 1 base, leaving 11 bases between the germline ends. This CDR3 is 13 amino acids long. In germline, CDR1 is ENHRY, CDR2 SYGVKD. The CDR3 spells CATTGDSNQPQHF. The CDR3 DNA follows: TGTGCCACAACGGGGGACAGCAATCAGCCCCAGCATTTT.

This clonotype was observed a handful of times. The DNA of the CDR3 is TGTGCCATCAGTGCGATCCTTCAGCCGTCTGGCTACACCTTC. It yields the protein CAISAILQPSGYTF. The chain joins TRBV10-3 to TRBJ1-2; D gene unclear. The germline CDR1 and CDR2 sequences are ENHRY and SYGVKD. V was trimmed by 4 bases and J by 7 bases, leaving 16 bases between them. The CDR3 runs to 14 residues.

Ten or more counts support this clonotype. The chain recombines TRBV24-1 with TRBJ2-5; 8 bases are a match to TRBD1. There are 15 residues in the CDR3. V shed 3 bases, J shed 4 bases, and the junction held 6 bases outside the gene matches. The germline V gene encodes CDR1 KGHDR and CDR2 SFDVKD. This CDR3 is CATSDPQGAGETQYF. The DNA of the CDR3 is TGTGCCACCAGTGATCCCCAGGGGGCGGGAGAGACCCAGTACTTC.

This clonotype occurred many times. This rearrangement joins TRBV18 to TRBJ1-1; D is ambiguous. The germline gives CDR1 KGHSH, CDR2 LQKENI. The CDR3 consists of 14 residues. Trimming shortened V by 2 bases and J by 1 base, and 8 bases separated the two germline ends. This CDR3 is CASSPVGPNTEAFF. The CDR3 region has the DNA TGTGCCAGCTCACCAGTCGGGCCGAACACTGAAGCTTTCTTT.

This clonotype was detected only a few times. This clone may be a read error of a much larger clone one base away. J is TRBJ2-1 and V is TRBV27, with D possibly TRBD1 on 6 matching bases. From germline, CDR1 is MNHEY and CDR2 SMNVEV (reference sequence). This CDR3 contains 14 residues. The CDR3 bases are TGTGCCAGCAGCCCTCTGGGGGCCGGGGAGACCCAGCACTTC. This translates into CASSPLGAGETQHF.

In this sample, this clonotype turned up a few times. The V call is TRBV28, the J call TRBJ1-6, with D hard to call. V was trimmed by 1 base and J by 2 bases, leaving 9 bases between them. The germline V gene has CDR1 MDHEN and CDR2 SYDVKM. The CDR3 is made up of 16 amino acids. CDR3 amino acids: CASSLSREAYNSPLHF. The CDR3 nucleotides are TGTGCCAGCAGTTTATCGAGGGAAGCCTATAATTCACCCCTCCACTTT.

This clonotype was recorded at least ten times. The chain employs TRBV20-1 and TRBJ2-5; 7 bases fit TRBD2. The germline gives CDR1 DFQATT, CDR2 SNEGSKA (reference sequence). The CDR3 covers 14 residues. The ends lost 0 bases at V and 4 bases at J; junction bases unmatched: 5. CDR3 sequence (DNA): TGCAGTGCTAGAGACACCCGCGGGGGAGAGACCCAGTACTTC. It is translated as CSARDTRGGETQYF.

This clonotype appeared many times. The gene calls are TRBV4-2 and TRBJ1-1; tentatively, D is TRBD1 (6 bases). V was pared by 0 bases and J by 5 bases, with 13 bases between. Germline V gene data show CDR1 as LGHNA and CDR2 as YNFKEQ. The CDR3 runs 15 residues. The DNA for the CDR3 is TGTGCCAGCAGCCAAGATCCCCAAGGGGGGACTGAAGCTTTCTTT. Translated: CASSQDPQGGTEAFF.

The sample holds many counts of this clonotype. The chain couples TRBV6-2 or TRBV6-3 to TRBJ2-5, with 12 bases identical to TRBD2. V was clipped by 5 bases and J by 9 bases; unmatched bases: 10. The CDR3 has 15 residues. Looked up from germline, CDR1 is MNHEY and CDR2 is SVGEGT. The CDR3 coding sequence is TGTGCCAGCAGTCGGACTAGCGGGGTTCCGGGCGCCCAGTACTTC. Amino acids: CASSRTSGVPGAQYF.

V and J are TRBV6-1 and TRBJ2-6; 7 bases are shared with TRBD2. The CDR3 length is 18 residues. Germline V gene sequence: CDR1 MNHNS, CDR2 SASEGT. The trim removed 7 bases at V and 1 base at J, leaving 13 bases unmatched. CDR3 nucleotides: TGTGCCAGCACCTTATTCGGCCCGGGGGGATCTGGGGCCAACGTCCTGACTTTC. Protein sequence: CASTLFGPGGSGANVLTF.

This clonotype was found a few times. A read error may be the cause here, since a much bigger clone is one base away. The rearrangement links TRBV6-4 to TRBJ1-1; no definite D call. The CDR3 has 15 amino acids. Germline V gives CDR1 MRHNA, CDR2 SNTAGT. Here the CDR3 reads CASSVLRFVNTEALF. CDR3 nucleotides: TGTGCCAGCAGTGTCCTCAGATTTGTGAACACTGAAGCTCTCTTT.

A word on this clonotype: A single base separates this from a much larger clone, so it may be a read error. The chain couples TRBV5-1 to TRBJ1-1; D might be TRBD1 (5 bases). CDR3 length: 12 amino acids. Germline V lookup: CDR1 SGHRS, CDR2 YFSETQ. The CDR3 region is CASRGEGTEASF. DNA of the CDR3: TGCGCCAGCAGGGGGGAGGGGACTGAAGCTTCCTTT. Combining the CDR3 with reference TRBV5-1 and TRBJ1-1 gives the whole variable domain KAGVTQTPRYLIKTRGQQVTLSCSPISGHRSVSWYQQTPGQGLQFLFEYFSETQRNKGNFPGRFSGRQFSNSRSEMNVSTLELGDSALYLCASRGEGTEASFGQGTRLTVV.

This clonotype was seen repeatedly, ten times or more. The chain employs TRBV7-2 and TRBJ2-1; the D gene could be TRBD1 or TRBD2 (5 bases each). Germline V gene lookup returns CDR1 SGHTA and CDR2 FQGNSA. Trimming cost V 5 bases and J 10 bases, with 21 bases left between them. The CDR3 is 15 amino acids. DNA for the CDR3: TGTGCCAGCAGCCCATGGGGGACCCACATTGGGGAGCAGTTCTTC. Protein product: CASSPWGTHIGEQFF.

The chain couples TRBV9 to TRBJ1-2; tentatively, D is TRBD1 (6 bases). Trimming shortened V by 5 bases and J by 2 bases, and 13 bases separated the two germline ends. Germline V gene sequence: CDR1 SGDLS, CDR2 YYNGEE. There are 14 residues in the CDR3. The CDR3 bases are TGTGCCAGCAGACCTAATCAGGGGAACTATGGCTACACCTTC. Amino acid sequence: CASRPNQGNYGYTF.

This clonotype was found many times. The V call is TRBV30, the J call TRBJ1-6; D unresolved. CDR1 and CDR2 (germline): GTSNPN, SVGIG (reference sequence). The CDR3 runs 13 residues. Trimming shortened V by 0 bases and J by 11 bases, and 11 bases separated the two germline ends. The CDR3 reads CAWSVYRGAPLHF. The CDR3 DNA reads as TGTGCCTGGAGTGTATATCGGGGTGCACCCCTCCACTTT.

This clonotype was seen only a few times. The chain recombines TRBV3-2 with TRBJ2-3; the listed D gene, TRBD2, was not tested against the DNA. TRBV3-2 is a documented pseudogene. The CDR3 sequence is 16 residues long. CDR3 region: CASSQWTSGGVDTQYF. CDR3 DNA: TGTGCCAGCAGCCAATGGACTAGCGGGGGGGTAGATACGCAGTATTTT.

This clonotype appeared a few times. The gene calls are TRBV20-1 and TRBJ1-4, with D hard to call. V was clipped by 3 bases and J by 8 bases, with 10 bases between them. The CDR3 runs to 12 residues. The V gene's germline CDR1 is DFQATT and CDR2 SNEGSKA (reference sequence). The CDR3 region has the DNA TGCAGTGCTAGCCCCCGAGGGGAAAAACTGTTTTTT. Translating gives CSASPRGEKLFF.